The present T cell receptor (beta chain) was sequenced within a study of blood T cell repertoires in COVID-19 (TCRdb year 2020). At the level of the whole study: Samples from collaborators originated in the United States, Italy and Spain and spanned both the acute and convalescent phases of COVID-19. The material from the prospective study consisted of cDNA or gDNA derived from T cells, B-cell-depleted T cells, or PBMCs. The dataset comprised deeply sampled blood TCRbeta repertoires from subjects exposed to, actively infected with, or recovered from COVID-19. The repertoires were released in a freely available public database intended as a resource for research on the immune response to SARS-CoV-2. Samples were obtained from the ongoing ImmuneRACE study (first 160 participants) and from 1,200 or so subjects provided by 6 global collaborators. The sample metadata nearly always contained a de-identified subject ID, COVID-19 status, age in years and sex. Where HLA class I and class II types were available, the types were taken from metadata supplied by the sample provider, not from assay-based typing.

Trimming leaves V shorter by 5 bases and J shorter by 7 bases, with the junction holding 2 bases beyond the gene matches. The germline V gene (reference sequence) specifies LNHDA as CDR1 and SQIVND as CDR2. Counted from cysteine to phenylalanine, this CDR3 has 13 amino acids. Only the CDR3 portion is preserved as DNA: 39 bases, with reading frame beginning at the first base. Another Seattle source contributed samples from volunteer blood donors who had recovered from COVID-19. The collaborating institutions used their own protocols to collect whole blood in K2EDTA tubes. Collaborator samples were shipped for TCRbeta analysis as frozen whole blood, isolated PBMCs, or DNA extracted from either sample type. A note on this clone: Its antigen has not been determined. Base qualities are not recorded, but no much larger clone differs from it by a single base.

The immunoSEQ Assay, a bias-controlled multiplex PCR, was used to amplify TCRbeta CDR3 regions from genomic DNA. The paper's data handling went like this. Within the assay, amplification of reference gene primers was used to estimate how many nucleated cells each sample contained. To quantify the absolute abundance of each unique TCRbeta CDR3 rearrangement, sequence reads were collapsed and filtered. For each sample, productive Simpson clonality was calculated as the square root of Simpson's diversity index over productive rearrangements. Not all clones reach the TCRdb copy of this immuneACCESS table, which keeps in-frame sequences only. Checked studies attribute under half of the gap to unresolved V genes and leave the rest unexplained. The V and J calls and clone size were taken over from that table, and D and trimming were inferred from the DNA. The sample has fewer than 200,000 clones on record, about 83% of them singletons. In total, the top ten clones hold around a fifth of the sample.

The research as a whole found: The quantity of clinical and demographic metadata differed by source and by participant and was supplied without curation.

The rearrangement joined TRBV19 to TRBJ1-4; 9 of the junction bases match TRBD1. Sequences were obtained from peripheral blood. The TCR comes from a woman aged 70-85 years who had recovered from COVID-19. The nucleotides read TGTGCCAGTAGTGGGACAGGGAGTGAAAAACTGTTTTTT. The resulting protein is CASSGTGSEKLFF. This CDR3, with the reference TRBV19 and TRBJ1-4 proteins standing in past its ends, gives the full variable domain DGGITQSPKYLFRKEGQNVTLSCEQNLNHDAMYWYRQDPGQGLRLIYYSQIVNDFQKGDIAEGYSVSREKKESFPLTVTSAQKNPTAFYLCASSGTGSEKLFFGSGTQLSVL.